The TCR beta chain described here comes from a study of tumor and adjacent non-tumor tissue in lung cancer. Overall study context: The patients, roughly eleven men and roughly 5 women, were about 30 to 85 with stage I to III disease. Around 4 million productive TCRbeta reads were obtained per sample on average.

Three rounds of nested PCR, following a modified ARM-PCR protocol, produced the TCRbeta library. TCRdb ran MiXCR on the multiplex PCR reads and lists one entry per CDR3 protein. The profile shows about 110,000 distinct CDR3 sequences, approximately 80% of them singletons. RNA was extracted from bulk tissue without any cell sorting. A remark on this clonotype: Its matching antigen is unknown. Possible read error: a much larger clone is one base away. The CDR3 ends on some other residue instead of the conserved phenylalanine or tryptophan, so this is likely a read error.

The CDR3 is 14 amino acids. The J segment lost 9 bases and the V segment lost 2 bases, leaving 6 bases of the junction unmatched. Germline V gene lookup returns CDR1 SGHTA and CDR2 FQGTGA. Study-level results: Patients with more diverse tumor TCRs had worse survival.

The V call is TRBV7-3, the J call TRBJ2-1, with 8 bases matching TRBD2. The sequencing input was lung tumor tissue. The receptor comes from a man between 65 and 79 years old with non-small cell lung cancer. The CDR3 bases are TGTGCCAGCAGCTTAGACGGGGGGGATGGTGAGCAGTTCCTC. It specifies CASSLDGGDGEQFL.